This entry lists 23 T cell receptor beta chains sequenced from one sample in a study of CD8+ T cells in alopecia areata. Extracted RNA was reverse transcribed, and the resulting cDNA served as sequencing template. This table comes from immunoSEQ multiplex PCR, and its TCRdb copy is limited to in-frame clones, with some not included. The sample contains some 150,000 clones, about 86% of which appear only once. Treatment in this sample: oral pan-JAK inhibitor, 5-10 mg twice daily. The sample here was CD8+ T cells sorted from blood, taken at week 4, from a patient treated with tofacitinib. Source of these receptors: a human donor with alopecia areata.

About this clone: The junction does not match germline at one end; this may be a read error. The rearrangement joins TRBV5-6 to TRBJ2-1, with D unresolved. From germline, CDR1 is SGHDT and CDR2 YYEEEE. The CDR3 is made up of 13 amino acids. Here the CDR3 DNA reads TGTGCCAGCAGCTTGGGACGCGGCAATAAGCAGTTCTTC. Translated: CASSLGRGNKQFF.

The chain employs TRBV4-1 and TRBJ2-1; D gene unclear. The CDR3 loop spans 15 amino acids. CDR1 is MGHRA, CDR2 YSYEKL, per germline. V dropped 0 bases and J dropped 5 bases, with 11 bases sitting between them. The CDR3 loop reads CASSQDWHTDNEQFF. The CDR3 DNA follows: TGCGCCAGCAGCCAAGATTGGCATACGGACAATGAGCAGTTCTTC.

V gene TRBV6-1 combines with J gene TRBJ2-7; D unresolved. CDR1 and CDR2 from the germline V gene are MNHNS and SASEGT. The CDR3 is 15 amino acids. V lost 3 bases, J lost 5 bases, and 17 bases lay in between. CDR3 region: CASSEVLSAVDEQYF. CDR3 DNA: TGTGCCAGCAGTGAGGTCCTAAGCGCTGTGGACGAGCAGTACTTC.

This clone was picked up one time. The J gene is TRBJ1-1, the V gene TRBV7-9; 9 bases align to TRBD1. The CDR3 spans 16 residues. V was clipped by 4 bases and J by 10 bases; unmatched bases: 16. Germline values: CDR1 SEHNR, CDR2 FQNEAQ (reference sequence). CDR3 sequence: CASSSLDTGTGWRAFF. Written as DNA, the CDR3 is TGTGCCAGCAGCTCCCTCGATACGGGGACAGGGTGGCGAGCTTTCTTT.

CDR3 in DNA: TGCAGCACCTCATCCGGGACAGGGGCATCCGAGCAGTACTTC. This gives the protein CSTSSGTGASEQYF. This chain uses TRBV29-1 with TRBJ2-7; 10 positions agree with TRBD1. The CDR3 is 14 amino acids. Unmatched junction bases numbered 13, after V lost 8 bases and J lost 6 bases. In germline, CDR1 is SQVTM, CDR2 ANQGSEA.

The chain is built from TRBV29-1 and TRBJ1-2, with a tentative D call TRBD1 (5 bases). Germline loops: CDR1 SQVTM, CDR2 ANQGSEA. This CDR3 comprises 14 residues. With 5 bases removed from V and 0 bases from J, the gap between germline ends came to 13 bases. CDR3 residues: CSVTPGGTNYGYTF. CDR3 bases: TGCAGCGTTACTCCTGGGGGTACTAACTATGGCTACACCTTC.

The rearrangement links TRBV13 to TRBJ2-7; D perhaps matches TRBD1 (6 bases). The germline V and J ends were trimmed by 4 bases and 0 bases, with 13 bases remaining between them. CDR1 and CDR2 (germline): PRHDT, FYEKMQ (reference sequence). The CDR3 has 15 residues. The CDR3 DNA follows: TGTGCCAGCAGCTCCTGGACAGCATCCTCCTACGAGCAGTACTTC. Translation gives CASSSWTASSYEQYF.

The chain uses TRBV5-1 and TRBJ2-7, with 10 bases identical to TRBD1. This CDR3 comprises 15 residues. With V trimmed by 4 bases and J by 2 bases, 6 bases remained unmatched. Germline V lookup: CDR1 SGHRS, CDR2 YFSETQ. Here the CDR3 reads CASSETGGLTYEQYF. Here the CDR3 DNA reads TGCGCCAGCAGCGAGACAGGGGGCCTCACCTACGAGCAGTACTTC.

This chain joins TRBV29-1 and TRBJ2-7; 8 bases line up with TRBD2. The V and J ends lost 0 bases and 2 bases, in that order; junction bases with no gene match: 6. The CDR3 spans 15 residues. Germline V gives CDR1 SQVTM, CDR2 ANQGSEA. In nucleotides, the CDR3 is TGCAGCGTTGAAGATCAGACGGGAGGGCCCTACGAGCAGTACTTC. Amino acid sequence: CSVEDQTGGPYEQYF.

V is TRBV5-1 and J is TRBJ2-7; 12 nucleotides match TRBD1. The J segment lost 5 bases and the V segment lost 4 bases, leaving 7 bases of the junction unmatched. Per germline, CDR1 SGHRS and CDR2 YFSETQ. CDR3 length equals 15 residues. The chain's CDR3 is CASSTGTGGGNEQYF. In DNA, the CDR3 is TGCGCCAGCAGCACGGGGACAGGGGGCGGGAACGAGCAGTACTTC.

This clone has more than one count but fewer than ten. The chain joins TRBV4-2 to TRBJ2-7, with TRBD1 matching over 7 bases. J gave up 3 bases and V 4 bases, and 9 bases lay outside the gene matches. The CDR3 contains 15 residues. Germline CDR1 reads LGHNA; CDR2 reads YNFKEQ. The CDR3 loop reads CASSLYLGGNYEQYF. Written as DNA, the CDR3 is TGTGCCAGCAGCCTGTATTTAGGGGGCAACTACGAGCAGTACTTC.

This clone appeared a single time. The chain has TRBV5-1 and TRBJ1-4; no clear D gene. Germline values: CDR1 SGHRS, CDR2 YFSETQ. The CDR3 sequence is 16 residues long. V was pared by 3 bases and J by 7 bases, with 19 bases between. The CDR3: CASSSFDTGTGEKLFF. The CDR3 bases are TGCGCCAGCAGCTCATTTGATACCGGCACGGGTGAAAAACTGTTTTTT. Full variable domain (remainder filled in from reference TRBV5-1 and TRBJ1-4): KAGVTQTPRYLIKTRGQQVTLSCSPISGHRSVSWYQQTPGQGLQFLFEYFSETQRNKGNFPGRFSGRQFSNSRSEMNVSTLELGDSALYLCASSSFDTGTGEKLFFGSGTQLSVL.

The chain joins TRBV30 to TRBJ2-7, with TRBD1 matching over 8 bases. Germline-derived CDR1 and CDR2 are GTSNPN and SVGIG (reference sequence). The CDR3 has 13 amino acids. Germline trimming cut 3 bases from V and 4 bases from J; bases unmatched to any gene: 5. CDR3 DNA sequence: TGTGCCTGGAGAGGACAGGGACTTTACGAGCAGTACTTC. Its protein product is CAWRGQGLYEQYF.

This clone was detected only a few times. The chain recombines TRBV29-1 with TRBJ2-7, with a weak D call TRBD1 (6 bases). Germline CDR1 SQVTM, CDR2 ANQGSEA. This CDR3 contains 13 residues. Trimming cost V 3 bases and J 0 bases, with 9 bases left between them. In DNA, the CDR3 is TGCAGCGTTGAGGGGACATACTCCTACGAGCAGTACTTC. It yields the protein CSVEGTYSYEQYF.

Of note for this clone: Other DNA sequences of this sample code for an identical CDR3. V is TRBV5-1 and J is TRBJ2-7, with D hard to call. V lost 0 bases, J lost 2 bases, and 9 bases lay in between. This CDR3 spans 14 amino acids. The germline V gene encodes CDR1 SGHRS and CDR2 YFSETQ. CDR3 coding DNA: TGCGCCAGCAGCTTGGAGACTGGGGCCTACGAGCAGTACTTC. Protein sequence: CASSLETGAYEQYF.

The gene calls are TRBV29-1 and TRBJ2-1; D might be TRBD1 (5 bases). CDR3 length equals 12 residues. Trimming removed 1 base at V and 8 bases at J, with 9 bases between. Germline CDR1 is SQVTM and CDR2 is ANQGSEA. CDR3 bases: TGCAGCGTTGAAGGGCAGGGTGATGAGCAGTTCTTC. Encoded protein: CSVEGQGDEQFF.

This rearrangement joins TRBV27 to TRBJ2-1; no reliable D call. The ends were cut back, 3 bases at V and 5 bases at J, with 14 bases in the middle. Germline V gene lookup returns CDR1 MNHEY and CDR2 SMNVEV (reference sequence). The length of the CDR3 is 15 residues. The CDR3 spells CASSFGLLANNEQFF. The CDR3 DNA reads TGTGCCAGCAGTTTTGGGCTACTGGCGAACAATGAGCAGTTCTTC.

The rearrangement uses TRBV27 and TRBJ2-7, with 16 bases identical to TRBD2. The germline CDR1 and CDR2 sequences are MNHEY and SMNVEV (reference sequence). The CDR3 loop spans 21 amino acids. After removal of 6 bases from V and 0 bases from J, the junction contained 17 bases not matched to a gene. The CDR3 sequence is CASSLTGTSGRVVSGSYEQYF. CDR3 DNA sequence: TGTGCCAGCAGCCTAACGGGGACTAGCGGGAGGGTAGTCTCGGGCTCCTACGAGCAGTACTTC.

The genes are TRBV6-5 and TRBJ1-1; the match to TRBD1 covers 7 bases. The CDR3 contains 15 residues. Germline V gene sequence: CDR1 MNHEY, CDR2 SVGAGI. After removal of 0 bases from V and 6 bases from J, the junction contained 7 bases not matched to a gene. CDR3 coding DNA: TGTGCCAGCAGTTACTCCGACAGGGAGTACTCTGAAGCTTTCTTT. Translated, it gives CASSYSDREYSEAFF.

By share, this clone ranks as medium-sized. This rearrangement joins TRBV29-1 to TRBJ2-3; D is uncertain. The CDR3 length is 11 residues. CDR1 and CDR2 (germline): SQVTM, ANQGSEA. V was cut by 6 bases and J by 3 bases, with 7 bases left in between. CDR3 residues: CSVRPTDTQYF. Written as DNA, the CDR3 is TGCAGCGTCCGACCAACAGATACGCAGTATTTT.

This chain joins TRBV6-5 and TRBJ2-2; D is undetermined. The CDR3 runs to 14 residues. Trimming cost V 0 bases and J 7 bases, with 9 bases left between them. The germline CDR1 and CDR2 sequences are MNHEY and SVGAGI. CDR3 sequence: CASSYSKGYGELFF. The CDR3 DNA reads TGTGCCAGCAGTTACTCGAAAGGATACGGGGAGCTGTTTTTT.

This chain joins TRBV13 and TRBJ1-1; weak D call: TRBD1 (6 bases). V gave up 0 bases and J gave up 6 bases, with 14 bases separating them. This CDR3 spans 15 amino acids. Germline V gene sequence: CDR1 PRHDT, CDR2 FYEKMQ (reference sequence). CDR3 residues: CASSLGVLGAAEAFF. CDR3 DNA: TGTGCCAGCAGCTTAGGGGTTCTGGGGGCAGCTGAAGCTTTCTTT.

This clone was counted a single time. The chain has TRBV5-1 and TRBJ2-1, with TRBD2 matching 12 bases. V shed 4 bases, J shed 2 bases, and the junction held 1 base outside the gene matches. Germline lookup yields CDR1 SGHRS and CDR2 YFSETQ. The CDR3 spans 15 residues. The CDR3 region is CASSPSGGAYNEQFF. The CDR3 DNA is TGCGCCAGCAGCCCTAGCGGGGGGGCCTACAATGAGCAGTTCTTC.